One T cell receptor (beta chain) is described in this entry. The sample is drawn from a study of blood T cell repertoires in COVID-19. The wider study: PBMCs, B-cell-depleted T cells, or T cells were the source of the cDNA or gDNA that made up the material.

Sequenced by immunoSEQ multiplex PCR; TCRdb stores in-frame clones only, minus some. This sample has about 290,000 clones, with 70% to 90% found just once. The sequencing input was peripheral blood. This receptor was obtained from a woman in her fifties or sixties with active or convalescent COVID-19.

CDR3 sequence (DNA): TGTGCCAGTTCTAGGGGCCTACAGGGGCTGAACACTGAAGCTTTCTTT. This sequence encodes CASSRGLQGLNTEAFF. The chain is built from TRBV19 and TRBJ1-1, with 7 bases identical to TRBD1. V was pared by 8 bases and J by 0 bases, with 12 bases of the junction left unmatched. CDR1 is LNHDA and CDR2 is SQIVND in the germline V gene (reference sequence). The CDR3 is 16 residues long.